This entry is about one T cell receptor (beta chain). The germline gives CDR1 MNHEY, CDR2 SVGAGI. The CDR3 runs to 11 residues. V was pared by 6 bases and J by 2 bases, with 4 bases between. The data stem from a study of blood T cell repertoires in COVID-19. Across the whole study: PBMCs, B-cell-depleted T cells, or T cells provided the cDNA or gDNA that made up the material.

How the authors handled the data: Amplification from reference gene primers served as the basis for estimated nucleated cell counts. The repertoire was sequenced with immunoSEQ multiplex PCR; TCRdb's copy has only in-frame clones and lacks some. Clone size and V and J calls were adopted from that table, with D and trimming inferred from the DNA. Of roughly 140,000 clones listed, around 89% are singletons. The chain couples TRBV6-5 to TRBJ2-5; no definite D call. The specimen was peripheral blood. The sequence was obtained from a human donor in a cohort sampled during active COVID-19. The CDR3 protein is CASSQQETQYF. Written as DNA, the CDR3 is TGTGCCAGCAGCCAACAAGAGACCCAGTACTTC.